Shown below are 24 T cell receptor beta chains from a single sample sequenced in a study of blood T cell repertoires in COVID-19. Produced via immunoSEQ multiplex PCR; TCRdb's table is partial and in-frame only. The repertoire has about 42,000 clones, about 88% of them found once; the top ten carry around 19%. The sequenced sample consisted of peripheral blood. The receptors come from a man between 65 and 80 years old with active COVID-19.

The chain uses TRBV4-2 and TRBJ2-1; 10 bases match TRBD2. V was pared by 0 bases and J by 4 bases, with 3 bases of the junction left unmatched. CDR3 length: 16 residues. Germline CDR1 and CDR2: LGHNA and YNFKEQ. CDR3 region: CASSQDLAGVYNEQFF. CDR3 nucleotides: TGTGCCAGCAGCCAAGATCTAGCGGGAGTGTACAATGAGCAGTTCTTC.

The CDR3 DNA reads as TGTGCCAGCAGCGTAGGGCCGGGGCAGCCCCAGCATTTT. It encodes CASSVGPGQPQHF. The chain links TRBV9 to TRBJ1-5; D unclear. Germline loops: CDR1 SGDLS, CDR2 YYNGEE. Trimming took 0 bases from V and 7 from J, leaving 8 bases between them. This CDR3 spans 13 amino acids.

The chain uses TRBV18 and TRBJ2-7, with 8 bases identical to TRBD1. The CDR3 contains 13 residues. The ends lost 4 bases at V and 7 bases at J; junction bases unmatched: 6. CDR1 and CDR2 from the germline V gene are KGHSH and LQKENI. DNA of the CDR3: TGTGCCAGCTCACAGGGACAGGCGGAGGAGCAGTACTTC. Encoded protein: CASSQGQAEEQYF.

V is TRBV18 and J is TRBJ2-5, with D maybe TRBD2 (5 bases). The CDR3 loop spans 16 amino acids. In germline, CDR1 is KGHSH, CDR2 LQKENI. V was cut by 6 bases and J by 5 bases, with 22 bases left in between. The CDR3 region has the DNA TGTGCCAGCTCCGGGCCCCAGGCTAAAGGGAGTGAGACCCAGTACTTC. Translating gives CASSGPQAKGSETQYF.

The genes are TRBV10-3 and TRBJ2-7; 9 nucleotides agree with TRBD1. The trim removed 7 bases at V and 3 bases at J, leaving 4 bases unmatched. The CDR3 has 13 amino acids. The germline V gene has CDR1 ENHRY and CDR2 SYGVKD. CDR3 coding DNA: TGTGCCATCACCCCGGGACAGGGCTACGAGCAGTACTTC. It yields the protein CAITPGQGYEQYF.

The rearrangement links TRBV4-2 to TRBJ1-2; maybe TRBD1 (6 bases). Germline V gene lookup returns CDR1 LGHNA and CDR2 YNFKEQ. CDR3 length equals 16 residues. Trimming stripped 4 bases from V and 1 base from J, with 16 bases between. The CDR3, as DNA: TGTGCCAGCAGCCCCGGACAGAACAGATTTAACTATGGCTACACCTTC. Its protein is CASSPGQNRFNYGYTF.

The chain joins TRBV10-3 to TRBJ2-7; 9 positions agree with TRBD1. The CDR3 covers 15 residues. V lost 2 bases and J lost 1; bases outside the gene matches: 3. From germline, CDR1 is ENHRY and CDR2 SYGVKD. This chain's CDR3 is CAISETGGLSYEQYF. The CDR3 DNA is TGTGCCATCAGTGAGACAGGGGGCTTATCCTACGAGCAGTACTTC.

The CDR3, as DNA: TGTGCCAGCTCACCTGGACAGGGTTCCACTGAAGCTTTCTTT. This codes for CASSPGQGSTEAFF. J is TRBJ1-1 and V is TRBV18; 8 nucleotides align to TRBD1. The CDR3 loop spans 14 amino acids. Germline V gives CDR1 KGHSH, CDR2 LQKENI. V was clipped by 3 bases and J by 4 bases; unmatched bases: 4.

V and J are TRBV6-5 and TRBJ2-2; the match to TRBD1 covers 7 bases. With V trimmed by 7 bases and J by 1 base, 3 bases remained unmatched. CDR1 is MNHEY and CDR2 is SVGAGI in the germline V gene. The CDR3 contains 14 residues. In DNA, the CDR3 is TGTGCCAGCAAGTACAGGGGGAACACCGGGGAGCTGTTTTTT. Translated, it gives CASKYRGNTGELFF.

This clone was counted a single time. The chain links TRBV7-2 to TRBJ2-1; tentatively, D is TRBD2 (6 bases). Trimming took off 5 bases at V and 6 bases at J, with 20 bases between the two ends. This CDR3 comprises 16 residues. The germline V gene has CDR1 SGHTA and CDR2 FQGNSA. CDR3 sequence reads: CASSPRDGTHLNEQFF. DNA of the CDR3: TGTGCCAGCAGCCCTAGGGATGGGACTCACCTCAATGAGCAGTTCTTC. The whole variable domain, remainder taken from reference TRBV7-2 and TRBJ2-1, is GAGVSQSPSNKVTEKGKDVELRCDPISGHTALYWYRQSLGQGLEFLIYFQGNSAPDKSGLPSDRFSAERTGGSVSTLTIQRTQQEDSAVYLCASSPRDGTHLNEQFFGPGTRLTVL.

The chain has TRBV6-6 and TRBJ1-2; possible D gene TRBD1, 6 bases. The CDR3 spans 16 residues. The V gene's germline CDR1 is MNHNY and CDR2 SVGAGI (reference sequence). The V and J ends lost 4 bases and 8 bases respectively, with 23 bases between them. The CDR3: CASSFIRRQVPGGYTF. Written as DNA, the CDR3 is TGTGCCAGCAGTTTCATTCGCCGACAGGTTCCAGGCGGCTACACCTTC.

CDR3 nucleotide sequence: TGTGCCAGCTCACCTGGGCCCTACAATGAGCAGTTCTTC. Its translation is CASSPGPYNEQFF. The chain is built from TRBV11-2 and TRBJ2-1; unclear D gene. The ends were cut back, 8 bases at V and 2 bases at J, with 10 bases in the middle. This CDR3 has 13 residues. The germline CDR1 and CDR2 sequences are SGHAT and FQNNGV.

The chain links TRBV19 to TRBJ1-6; D call uncertain. Germline CDR1 and CDR2: LNHDA and SQIVND (reference sequence). This CDR3 region has 13 residues. Deletions cut 1 base from V and 7 bases from J, with 5 bases between. The CDR3 here is CASSIVQNSPLHF. CDR3 DNA sequence: TGTGCCAGTAGTATAGTGCAGAATTCACCCCTCCACTTT.

The rearrangement links TRBV28 to TRBJ2-7, with 9 bases matching TRBD1. Trimming cost V 2 bases and J 2 bases; bases outside gene matches: 7. Germline V gives CDR1 MDHEN, CDR2 SYDVKM. The CDR3 extends over 16 amino acids. In DNA form, the CDR3 reads TGTGCCAGCAGTTTAGGCGGACAGGGGCCCCCCTACGAGCAGTACTTC. Translated, it gives CASSLGGQGPPYEQYF.

This chain joins TRBV6-2 or TRBV6-3 and TRBJ1-1; the D is unclear. The CDR3 runs to 12 residues. From germline, CDR1 is MNHEY and CDR2 SVGEGT. Trimming took off 0 bases at V and 9 bases at J, with 8 bases between the two ends. The CDR3 DNA reads as TGTGCCAGCAGTTACTCTGGACTTAAAGCTTTCTTT. This sequence encodes CASSYSGLKAFF.

The chain uses TRBV19 and TRBJ2-1, with TRBD2 matching over 7 bases. From germline, CDR1 is LNHDA and CDR2 SQIVND (reference sequence). The CDR3 covers 15 residues. The ends lost 7 bases at V and 9 bases at J; junction bases unmatched: 15. In DNA form, the CDR3 reads TGTGCCAGTACCCCCAGGGAGGGATGGTTTGGTGAGCAGTTCTTC. Translated, it gives CASTPREGWFGEQFF.

The chain recombines TRBV7-9 with TRBJ1-2; D gene uncertain. Germline CDR1 and CDR2: SEHNR and FQNEAQ (reference sequence). V lost 0 bases and J 3 bases, leaving 14 bases between the germline ends. The CDR3 is 16 amino acids. CDR3 amino acids: CASSLAPGSRYYGYTF. CDR3 coding DNA: TGTGCCAGCAGCTTAGCGCCTGGAAGCAGGTACTATGGCTACACCTTC.

The chain recombines TRBV9 with TRBJ1-2; D is undetermined. V lost 3 bases, J lost 4 bases, and 7 bases lay in between. The germline V gene encodes CDR1 SGDLS and CDR2 YYNGEE. The CDR3 has 12 amino acids. As DNA, the CDR3 is TGTGCCAGCAGCGGACGGGGCTATGGCTACACCTTC. This codes for CASSGRGYGYTF.

The chain is built from TRBV19 and TRBJ1-1, with 7 bases aligning to TRBD1. Germline V gives CDR1 LNHDA, CDR2 SQIVND (reference sequence). The CDR3 is made up of 15 amino acids. J was trimmed by 1 base and V by 3 bases; bases with no gene match: 5. The CDR3 DNA reads as TGTGCCAGTAGTATCTCTTGGACAGGGAACACTGAAGCTTTCTTT. This sequence encodes CASSISWTGNTEAFF.

This clone was seen only once. The V gene is TRBV27, the J gene TRBJ2-3; D is perhaps TRBD1 (5 bases). Trimming shortened V by 2 bases and J by 2 bases, and 8 bases separated the two germline ends. The length of the CDR3 is 14 residues. The germline gives CDR1 MNHEY, CDR2 SMNVEV (reference sequence). CDR3 region: CASSLGAPTDTQYF. The CDR3 DNA sequence: TGTGCCAGCAGTTTAGGGGCCCCCACAGATACGCAGTATTTT.

The chain uses TRBV27 and TRBJ1-2, with 9 positions matching TRBD1. The ends lost 6 bases at V and 8 bases at J; junction bases unmatched: 4. This CDR3 contains 12 residues. Germline-derived CDR1 and CDR2 are MNHEY and SMNVEV (reference sequence). CDR3 protein: CASRQGAGGYTF. The CDR3 DNA is TGTGCCAGCAGACAGGGGGCTGGAGGCTACACCTTC.

This chain joins TRBV5-6 and TRBJ1-2; 11 nucleotides line up with TRBD1. CDR1 is SGHDT, CDR2 YYEEEE, per germline. The CDR3 totals 14 residues. With 3 bases clipped from V and 4 bases from J, the junction kept 2 bases outside the gene matches. For the CDR3, the DNA is TGTGCCAGCAGCTCAGGACAGGGGGCCTATGGCTACACCTTC. This gives the protein CASSSGQGAYGYTF. The full variable domain, with the rest looked up from reference TRBV5-6 and TRBJ1-2, is DAGVTQSPTHLIKTRGQQVTLRCSPKSGHDTVSWYQQALGQGPQFIFQYYEEEERQRGNFPDRFSGHQFPNYSSELNVNALLLGDSALYLCASSSGQGAYGYTFGSGTRLTVV.

V gene TRBV7-2 combines with J gene TRBJ1-4; 8 bases agree with TRBD1. The V and J ends lost 5 bases and 8 bases, in that order; junction bases with no gene match: 10. Germline V gene lookup returns CDR1 SGHTA and CDR2 FQGNSA. The CDR3 totals 15 residues. CDR3 DNA: TGTGCCAGCAGCATCCAGGGGGCAAGTCGCGAAAAACTGTTTTTT. Its protein is CASSIQGASREKLFF.

This rearrangement joins TRBV7-8 to TRBJ2-1; 11 nucleotides line up with TRBD2. After removal of 8 bases from V and 5 bases from J, the junction contained 8 bases not matched to a gene. Germline CDR1 is SGHVS and CDR2 is FQNEAQ. There are 15 residues in the CDR3. This CDR3 reads CASQQLAGVHNEQFF. CDR3 nucleotides: TGTGCCAGCCAACAACTAGCGGGGGTCCACAATGAGCAGTTCTTC.